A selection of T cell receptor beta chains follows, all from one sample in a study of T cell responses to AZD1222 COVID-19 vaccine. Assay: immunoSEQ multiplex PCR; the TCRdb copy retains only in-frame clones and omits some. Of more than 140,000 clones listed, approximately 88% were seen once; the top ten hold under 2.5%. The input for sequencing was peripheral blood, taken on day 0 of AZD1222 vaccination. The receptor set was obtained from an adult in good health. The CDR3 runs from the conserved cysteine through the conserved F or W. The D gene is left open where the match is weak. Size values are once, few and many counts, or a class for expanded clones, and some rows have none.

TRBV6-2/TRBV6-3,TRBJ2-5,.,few,TGTGCCAGCAGTTCGGACGAACGAGAGACCCAGTACTTC,CASSSDERETQYF
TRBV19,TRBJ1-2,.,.,TGTGCCAGTAGTGGGGGGACCCCCCCCTATGGCTACACCTTC,CASSGGTPPYGYTF
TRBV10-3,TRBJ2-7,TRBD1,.,TGTGCCATCAGTGAAGGCGACAGGGGGCACGAGCAGTACTTC,CAISEGDRGHEQYF
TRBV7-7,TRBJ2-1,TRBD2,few,TGTGCTAGCAGTCAAGGGCTAGCGGGAGCCAATGAGCAGTTCTTC,CASSQGLAGANEQFF
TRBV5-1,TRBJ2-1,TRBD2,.,TGCGCCAGCAACTCCGGGACTAACAATGAGCAGTTCTTC,CASNSGTNNEQFF
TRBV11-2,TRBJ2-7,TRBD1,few,TGTGCCAGCAGCTTAGGGACAGGGGTCTACGAGCAGTACTTC,CASSLGTGVYEQYF
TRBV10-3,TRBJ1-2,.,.,TGTGCCATCAGTGAGGTAGAGGGGGGGTATGATGGCTACACCTTC,CAISEVEGGYDGYTF
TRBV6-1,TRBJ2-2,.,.,TGTGCCAGCAGGCCGAACTTGAACACCGGGGAGCTGTTTTTT,CASRPNLNTGELFF
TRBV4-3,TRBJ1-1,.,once,TGCGCCAGCAGCCATTCTCGGGGGCCCAGCACTGAAGCTTTCTTT,CASSHSRGPSTEAFF
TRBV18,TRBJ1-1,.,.,TGTGCCAGCTCACCACGCCTAGGTACTGAAGCTTTCTTT,CASSPRLGTEAFF